These T cell receptor beta chains were read from a single sample in a study of T cell responses to AZD1222 COVID-19 vaccine. Only in-frame clones appear in the TCRdb table, and some are missing; sequencing was by immunoSEQ multiplex PCR. This sample has approximately 120,000 clones; around 89% occur once, and the top ten carry roughly 10%. Source: peripheral blood, taken on day 0 of MenACWY control vaccination. Receptor source: an adult in good health. Each CDR3 is given with its conserved first and last residue. The order of the fields is clone size, D gene, V gene, J gene, CDR3 DNA, CDR3 protein. D genes are given only for firm matches. Expanded clones get a size class; other rows say once, few or many, or leave the size out.

abundance: -
d_gene: -
v_gene: TRBV29-1
j_gene: TRBJ2-3
CDR3nt: TGCAGTGCAGGGCAGCGGCGCACAGATACGCAGTATTTT
CDR3aa: CSAGQRRTDTQYF

abundance: once
d_gene: TRBD2
v_gene: TRBV7-9
j_gene: TRBJ2-1
CDR3nt: TGTGCCAGCAGCTCCTATGGCGGGAGCGGAGATGAGCAGTTCTTC
CDR3aa: CASSSYGGSGDEQFF

abundance: -
d_gene: -
v_gene: TRBV6-1
j_gene: TRBJ2-6
CDR3nt: TGTGCCAGCAGTGCGAGGGACACCAACTCTGGGGCCAACGTCCTGACTTTC
CDR3aa: CASSARDTNSGANVLTF

abundance: few
d_gene: -
v_gene: TRBV2
j_gene: TRBJ2-7
CDR3nt: TGTGCCAGCATGGGGTCCATGGATAGTTACGAGCAGTACTTC
CDR3aa: CASMGSMDSYEQYF

abundance: -
d_gene: TRBD2
v_gene: TRBV5-1
j_gene: TRBJ2-3
CDR3nt: TGCGCCAGCAGCCCCTGGACTAGCGGGAGGGCCCCCCACACAGATACGCAGTATTTT
CDR3aa: CASSPWTSGRAPHTDTQYF

abundance: -
d_gene: -
v_gene: TRBV6-5
j_gene: TRBJ2-2
CDR3nt: TGTGCCAGCAGCTGGGGTGGGCAGGGAACCGGGGAGCTGTTTTTT
CDR3aa: CASSWGGQGTGELFF

abundance: -
d_gene: -
v_gene: TRBV18
j_gene: TRBJ1-6
CDR3nt: TGTGCCAGCTCACCACTGGCCCACTGGGGTAATTCACCCCTCCACTTT
CDR3aa: CASSPLAHWGNSPLHF

abundance: -
d_gene: -
v_gene: TRBV2
j_gene: TRBJ2-4
CDR3nt: TGTGCCAGCAGAGCAGAAAGCATTCAGTACTTC
CDR3aa: CASRAESIQYF

abundance: -
d_gene: TRBD1
v_gene: TRBV11-3
j_gene: TRBJ1-5
CDR3nt: TGTGCCAGCAGCTTACGGGACAGACACAATCAGCCCCAGCATTTT
CDR3aa: CASSLRDRHNQPQHF

abundance: -
d_gene: TRBD2
v_gene: TRBV9
j_gene: TRBJ2-1
CDR3nt: TGTGCCAGCAGCGTGGAACTAGCGCCTTCCTACAATGAGCAGTTCTTC
CDR3aa: CASSVELAPSYNEQFF

abundance: -
d_gene: -
v_gene: TRBV11-1
j_gene: TRBJ2-1
CDR3nt: TGTGCCAGCAGCGTTCGGGACCCCTCATACAATGAGCAGTTCTTC
CDR3aa: CASSVRDPSYNEQFF

abundance: -
d_gene: TRBD1
v_gene: TRBV9
j_gene: TRBJ2-7
CDR3nt: TGTGCCAGCAGCGAACAGGGGGCAGCCTACGAGCAGTACTTC
CDR3aa: CASSEQGAAYEQYF

abundance: -
d_gene: -
v_gene: TRBV28
j_gene: TRBJ1-6
CDR3nt: TGTGCCAGCAGTTATGGGAGCTCCTATAATTCACCCCTCCACTTT
CDR3aa: CASSYGSSYNSPLHF

abundance: -
d_gene: -
v_gene: TRBV11-1
j_gene: TRBJ2-5
CDR3nt: TGTGCCAGCAGCCAGGAGACAGGGAGGTACCAAGAGACCCAGTACTTC
CDR3aa: CASSQETGRYQETQYF

abundance: -
d_gene: -
v_gene: TRBV30
j_gene: TRBJ2-5
CDR3nt: TGTGCCTGGGCAGAACAAGAGACCCAGTACTTC
CDR3aa: CAWAEQETQYF

abundance: -
d_gene: -
v_gene: TRBV11-2
j_gene: TRBJ2-5
CDR3nt: TGTGCCAGCAGCTTACTTTCAACAGAAGAGACCCAGTACTTC
CDR3aa: CASSLLSTEETQYF